Sequencing of this TCR beta chain was carried out in a study of T cell responses to AZD1222 COVID-19 vaccine. Whole-study findings and limits: An increase in Spike-specific TCR breadth and depth was observed after two AZD1222 doses. Among vaccine-associated CD4 TCRs, coverage spanned spike, with dominance at 160-218 and 743-854. There were mostly white British donors and more females than males, and clonal diversity was possibly underestimated. Within unmutated variant regions lay the reported targets of nearly half of spike-specific TCRs.

V lost 2 bases and J 4 bases, leaving 11 bases between the germline ends. Germline assignment: CDR1 KGHSH and CDR2 LQKENI. The CDR3 has 14 residues. This clone was recorded once. What it binds is unknown. Assay used: immunoSEQ multiplex PCR; TCRdb lists only in-frame clones, some missing. The sample lists 150,000 to 250,000 clones, over 85% seen once, with around 1% in the top ten. This clonotype originated in an adult who received the AZD1222 COVID-19 vaccine. The sample in question was peripheral blood, obtained 28 days after the second AZD1222 dose. This chain links TRBV18 with TRBJ2-5, with D possibly being TRBD2 (5 bases). CDR3 sequence reads: CASSPVRVRETQYF. The CDR3 DNA sequence: TGTGCCAGCTCACCAGTGAGGGTACGAGAGACCCAGTACTTC.